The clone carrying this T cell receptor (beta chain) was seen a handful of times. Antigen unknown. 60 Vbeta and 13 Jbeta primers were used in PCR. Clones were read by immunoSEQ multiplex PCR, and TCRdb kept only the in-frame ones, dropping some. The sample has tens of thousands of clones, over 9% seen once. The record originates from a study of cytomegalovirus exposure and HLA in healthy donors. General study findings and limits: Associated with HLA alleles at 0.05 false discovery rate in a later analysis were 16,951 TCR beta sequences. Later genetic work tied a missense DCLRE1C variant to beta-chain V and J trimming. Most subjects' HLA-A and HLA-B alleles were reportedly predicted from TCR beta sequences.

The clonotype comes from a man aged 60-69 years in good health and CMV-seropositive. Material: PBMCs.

CDR3 DNA: TGTGCCACCAGCAGGACCCAGGCAGATACGCAGTATTTT. Residues: CATSRTQADTQYF. The chain recombines TRBV15 with TRBJ2-3; D remains unclear. This CDR3 is 13 amino acids long. With 3 bases removed from V and 4 bases from J, the gap between germline ends came to 8 bases. Germline CDR1 and CDR2: LNHNV and YYDKDF (reference sequence).